Below, 27 T cell receptor beta chains from the same sample are listed, as sequenced in a study of T cells in Graves' hyperthyroidism and ophthalmopathy. Template material for amplifying TCR beta CDR3 regions consisted of RNA transcripts. RT-PCR in the first round (using the HTBI primer set) targeted the TCR CDR3. TCRdb re-called the multiplex PCR reads through MiXCR, storing one row per CDR3 protein. The sample contains 400,000 to 600,000 distinct CDR3 sequences, about 16% of which appear only once. Sequenced input: blood. These receptors all come from a woman in her thirties with Graves' ophthalmopathy.

V usage is TRBV24-1 and J usage is TRBJ2-5; 8 nucleotides align to TRBD1. Germline CDR1 and CDR2: KGHDR and SFDVKD. This CDR3 comprises 15 residues. Trimming at V came to 3 bases and at J to 1 base, leaving 3 bases not matched to a gene. Here the CDR3 DNA reads TGTGCCACCAGTGATCGACAGGGGATCCAAGAGACCCAGTACTTC. It is translated as CATSDRQGIQETQYF.

With regard to this clonotype: The junction departs from germline at one end; a sequencing error may be responsible. CDR3 sequence reads: CASSQDSPKTGELFF. CDR3 DNA: TGCGCCAGCAGCCAAGATAGCCCGAAGACCGGGGAGCTGTTTTTT. V is TRBV4-3 and J is TRBJ2-2; no definite D call. Germline lookup yields CDR1 LGHNA and CDR2 YSLEER. The CDR3 is 15 residues long.

There are a few counts of this clonotype. This chain uses TRBV19 with TRBJ1-6, with D tentatively TRBD1 (5 bases). This CDR3 contains 14 residues. Between the trimmed V and J ends, which lost 5 bases and 8 bases, there was a span of 13 bases. Germline V gene sequence: CDR1 LNHDA, CDR2 SQIVND (reference sequence). This chain's CDR3 is CASSPPDIHSPLHF. The CDR3 bases are TGTGCCAGTAGTCCTCCGGACATCCATTCACCCCTCCACTTT.

The chain carries TRBV5-4 and TRBJ2-2, with 10 bases aligning to TRBD2. This CDR3 spans 17 amino acids. The germline gives CDR1 SGHNT, CDR2 YYREEE (reference sequence). V shed 0 bases and J 3 bases; nucleotides not matched to a gene: 5. CDR3 in amino acids: CASSLVLAGDYTGELFF. In nucleotides, the CDR3 is TGTGCCAGCAGCTTGGTTCTAGCGGGGGATTACACCGGGGAGCTGTTTTTT.

Turning to this clonotype: The final CDR3 position lacks the conserved phenylalanine or tryptophan, pointing to a likely read error. The chain links TRBV29-1 to TRBJ2-7; D remains unclear. The V gene lost 4 bases and the J gene lost 6 bases, with 10 bases spanning the gap. This CDR3 has 11 amino acids. Germline loops: CDR1 SQVTM, CDR2 ANQGSEA. The CDR3, as DNA: TGCAGCGTTGTGGAGTTCCGCGAGCAGTACCTC. Translating gives CSVVEFREQYL.

V gene TRBV15 combines with J gene TRBJ1-6; TRBD1 matches at 8 bases. V lost 2 bases to trimming and J lost 0 bases; unmatched junction nucleotides: 9. The CDR3 length is 19 residues. Per germline, CDR1 LNHNV and CDR2 YYDKDF (reference sequence). Here the CDR3 DNA reads TGTGCCACCAGCAGACTGACCGGACAGGGAGTCTCCTATAATTCACCCCTCCACTTT. Its protein product is CATSRLTGQGVSYNSPLHF.

This clonotype was counted only a few times. The chain links TRBV12-5 to TRBJ1-1; D is unresolved. Germline loops: CDR1 LGHNT, CDR2 FRNRAP. V gave up 2 bases and J gave up 8 bases, with 12 bases separating them. This CDR3 is built from 13 residues. The CDR3 coding sequence is TGTGCTAGTGGTTTGTCCTACGACGGGGAAGCTTTCTTT. Protein sequence: CASGLSYDGEAFF. The complete variable domain, with remaining parts taken from reference TRBV12-5 and TRBJ1-1, reads DARVTQTPRHKVTEMGQEVTMRCQPILGHNTVFWYRQTMMQGLELLAYFRNRAPLDDSGMPKDRFSAEMPDATLATLKIQPSEPRDSAVYFCASGLSYDGEAFFGQGTRLTVV.

The gene calls are TRBV12-3 or TRBV12-4 and TRBJ1-4, with no clear D. This CDR3 spans 17 amino acids. Between the trimmed V and J ends, which lost 5 bases and 2 bases, there was a span of 18 bases. CDR3 amino acids: CASSPSWGIVTNEKLFF. CDR3 DNA sequence: TGTGCCAGCAGTCCGTCATGGGGTATTGTGACTAATGAAAAACTGTTTTTT.

This chain links TRBV7-3 with TRBJ2-7, with 8 bases lining up with TRBD2. V shed 6 bases, J shed 4 bases, and the junction held 8 bases outside the gene matches. CDR1 is SGHTA and CDR2 is FQGTGA in the germline V gene. The CDR3 totals 14 residues. The CDR3 loop reads CASSNGAGEYEQYF. In nucleotides, the CDR3 is TGTGCCAGCAGTAACGGAGCGGGGGAATACGAGCAGTACTTC. The full variable domain, in which reference TRBV7-3 and TRBJ2-7 provide the parts outside the CDR3, is GAGVSQTPSNKVTEKGKYVELRCDPISGHTALYWYRQSLGQGPEFLIYFQGTGAADDSGLPNDRFFAVRPEGSVSTLKIQRTERGDSAVYLCASSNGAGEYEQYFGPGTRLTVT.

This clonotype was observed many times. The chain combines TRBV11-2 with TRBJ2-7, with D maybe TRBD1 (5 bases). Germline assignment: CDR1 SGHAT and CDR2 FQNNGV. V was shortened by 1 base and J by 3 bases, with 10 bases between the two germline ends. CDR3 length: 14 residues. CDR3 protein: CASSLVGANYEQYF. CDR3 coding DNA: TGTGCCAGCAGCTTAGTTGGGGCGAACTACGAGCAGTACTTC.

V is TRBV19 and J is TRBJ1-2, with D maybe TRBD1 (5 bases). This CDR3 is built from 13 residues. Trimming removed 7 bases at V and 3 bases at J, with 12 bases between. Germline assignment: CDR1 LNHDA and CDR2 SQIVND (reference sequence). CDR3 sequence reads: CASTWARDYGYTF. The DNA of the CDR3 is TGTGCCAGTACCTGGGCCAGGGACTATGGCTACACCTTC.

The V gene is TRBV7-9, the J gene TRBJ2-1; TRBD2 aligns across 10 bases. CDR3 length: 15 residues. V trimming: 4 bases; J trimming: 6 bases; junction bases outside the gene matches: 6. CDR1 and CDR2 from the germline V gene are SEHNR and FQNEAQ (reference sequence). In nucleotides, the CDR3 is TGTGCCAGCAGCTGGGCAAGCGGGAGGGTCAATGAGCAGTTCTTC. Its translation is CASSWASGRVNEQFF.

There are many counts of this clonotype. The V and J genes are TRBV28 and TRBJ1-5; 7 positions agree with TRBD1. CDR1 is MDHEN, CDR2 SYDVKM, per germline. The CDR3 is made up of 15 amino acids. V was clipped by 2 bases and J by 1 base; unmatched bases: 2. This CDR3 reads CASSLVQGSNQPQHF. DNA of the CDR3: TGTGCCAGCAGTTTAGTACAGGGGAGCAATCAGCCCCAGCATTTT. The complete variable domain, with remaining parts taken from reference TRBV28 and TRBJ1-5, reads DVKVTQSSRYLVKRTGEKVFLECVQDMDHENMFWYRQDPGLGLRLIYFSYDVKMKEKGDIPEGYSVSREKKERFSLILESASTNQTSMYLCASSLVQGSNQPQHFGDGTRLSIL.

This clonotype was detected many times. The chain is built from TRBV7-2 and TRBJ1-5; the D is unclear. The CDR3 has 15 amino acids. With 1 base removed from V and 9 bases from J, the gap between germline ends came to 16 bases. Germline V gene sequence: CDR1 SGHTA, CDR2 FQGNSA. The CDR3 loop is CASSLEVASITPQHF. CDR3 nucleotide sequence: TGTGCCAGCAGCTTAGAGGTGGCCTCTATCACGCCCCAGCATTTT.

This clonotype was seen at least ten times. The chain is built from TRBV20-1 and TRBJ2-3, with D possibly being TRBD2 (6 bases). This CDR3 spans 14 amino acids. Germline V gene lookup returns CDR1 DFQATT and CDR2 SNEGSKA (reference sequence). Trimming took off 5 bases at V and 0 bases at J, with 12 bases between the two ends. The CDR3 sequence is CSAPEGASTDTQYF. The CDR3 DNA sequence: TGCAGTGCTCCGGAGGGCGCCAGCACAGATACGCAGTATTTT.

At least ten counts were recorded for this clonotype. The chain is built from TRBV20-1 and TRBJ2-3, with D possibly being TRBD1 or TRBD2 (5 bases each). Germline V gives CDR1 DFQATT, CDR2 SNEGSKA (reference sequence). CDR3 length equals 17 residues. V was cut by 4 bases and J by 4 bases, with 24 bases left in between. The CDR3 sequence is CSATSIDSALGADTQYF. The CDR3 DNA reads as TGCAGTGCTACCAGCATTGATAGCGCCTTGGGGGCAGATACGCAGTATTTT.

The chain couples TRBV5-1 to TRBJ2-1, with D perhaps being TRBD1 or TRBD2 (5 bases each). In germline, CDR1 is SGHRS, CDR2 YFSETQ. The CDR3 runs to 14 residues. The ends were cut back, 5 bases at V and 8 bases at J, with 17 bases in the middle. The CDR3 reads CASSTRDLGDEQFF. The CDR3, as DNA: TGCGCCAGCAGTACCCGGGATCTAGGGGATGAGCAGTTCTTC.

This clonotype has a handful of counts. This chain uses TRBV4-1 with TRBJ2-3; 9 bases are a match to TRBD2. The CDR3 spans 17 residues. Germline CDR1 MGHRA, CDR2 YSYEKL. Germline trimming cut 4 bases from V and 3 bases from J; bases unmatched to any gene: 11. The CDR3 region has the DNA TGCGCCAGCAGCCCGAGTCCTAGCGGGGAGTTTACAGATACGCAGTATTTT. Translated, it gives CASSPSPSGEFTDTQYF.

This clonotype was observed many times. J is TRBJ1-6 and V is TRBV18; D call uncertain. CDR1 is KGHSH and CDR2 is LQKENI in the germline V gene. Between the trimmed V and J ends, which lost 5 bases and 0 bases, there was a span of 8 bases. The CDR3 sequence is 15 residues long. The CDR3 DNA sequence: TGTGCCAGCTCAGAACTGAGCTCCTATAATTCACCCCTCCACTTT. Encoded protein: CASSELSSYNSPLHF.

This clonotype was detected only once. A much bigger clone sits one base away, suggesting this may be a read error. The rearrangement links TRBV28 to TRBJ1-4, with 11 bases lining up with TRBD1. CDR3 length: 15 amino acids. Germline loops: CDR1 MDHEN, CDR2 SYDVKM. This CDR3 is CASGLGGTGGEKLFF. The DNA for the CDR3 is TGTGCCAGCGGTTTAGGAGGGACAGGGGGGGAAAAACTGTTTTTT.

This clonotype was recorded at least ten times. CDR3 sequence (DNA): TGTGCCAGCAGCTTAGCGCTGGCCGTCGGGGAGCTGTTTTTT. Protein sequence: CASSLALAVGELFF. V is TRBV7-8 and J is TRBJ2-2; no firm D call. V was clipped by 0 bases and J by 7 bases, with 9 bases between them. This CDR3 comprises 14 residues. From germline, CDR1 is SGHVS and CDR2 FQNEAQ.

This clonotype was detected only a few times. At one boundary the junction diverges from the germline segment, which might be a read error. J is TRBJ1-3 and V is TRBV20-1; D might be TRBD1 (5 bases). CDR3 length: 13 amino acids. CDR1 is DFQATT, CDR2 SNEGSKA, per germline (reference sequence). The CDR3, as DNA: TGCAGTGCTATCCGGGGGGGAGGAAGCACCATATATTTT. This gives the protein CSAIRGGGSTIYF.

This chain joins TRBV5-1 and TRBJ1-4; 9 nucleotides match TRBD1. The CDR3 length is 18 residues. Trimming cost V 5 bases and J 0 bases; bases outside gene matches: 11. Germline CDR1 is SGHRS and CDR2 is YFSETQ. The CDR3 DNA reads TGCGCCAGCAGATCGTTTACAGGGGGCTTTGCAACTAATGAAAAACTGTTTTTT. It codes for CASRSFTGGFATNEKLFF.

J is TRBJ2-1 and V is TRBV6-2 or TRBV6-3; TRBD2 agrees at 14 bases. Germline loops: CDR1 MNHEY, CDR2 SVGEGT. This CDR3 contains 18 residues. V shed 2 bases, J shed 8 bases, and the junction held 11 bases outside the gene matches. The CDR3 is CASSYLAPGTSGSYEQFF. The CDR3 nucleotides are TGTGCCAGCAGTTACCTTGCCCCAGGGACTAGCGGGAGCTATGAGCAGTTCTTC.

The CDR3, as DNA: TGTGCCAGCAGCTTAAGAAGGGCCGGACTATACCAAGAGACCCAGTACTTC. It translates to CASSLRRAGLYQETQYF. The chain is built from TRBV11-1 and TRBJ2-5; D is perhaps TRBD2 (6 bases). From germline, CDR1 is SGHAT and CDR2 FQDESV (reference sequence). CDR3 length: 17 amino acids. V gave up 2 bases and J gave up 0 bases, with 16 bases separating them.

The chain recombines TRBV5-5 with TRBJ1-5, with D hard to call. V was trimmed by 4 bases and J by 3 bases, leaving 14 bases between them. Germline V gene data show CDR1 as SGHKS and CDR2 as YYEKEE (reference sequence). The CDR3 covers 15 residues. The CDR3 reads CASSTVDGNNQPQHF. CDR3 sequence (DNA): TGTGCCAGCAGCACGGTGGACGGCAACAATCAGCCCCAGCATTTT.

This clonotype showed up many times. The rearrangement uses TRBV29-1 and TRBJ2-1, with TRBD1 matching 10 bases. After removal of 4 bases from V and 7 bases from J, the junction contained 4 bases not matched to a gene. The CDR3 runs 13 residues. Per the germline V gene, CDR1 is SQVTM and CDR2 is ANQGSEA. This CDR3 reads CSVVDRGWNEQFF. The CDR3 DNA reads TGCAGCGTTGTGGACAGGGGGTGGAATGAGCAGTTCTTC.